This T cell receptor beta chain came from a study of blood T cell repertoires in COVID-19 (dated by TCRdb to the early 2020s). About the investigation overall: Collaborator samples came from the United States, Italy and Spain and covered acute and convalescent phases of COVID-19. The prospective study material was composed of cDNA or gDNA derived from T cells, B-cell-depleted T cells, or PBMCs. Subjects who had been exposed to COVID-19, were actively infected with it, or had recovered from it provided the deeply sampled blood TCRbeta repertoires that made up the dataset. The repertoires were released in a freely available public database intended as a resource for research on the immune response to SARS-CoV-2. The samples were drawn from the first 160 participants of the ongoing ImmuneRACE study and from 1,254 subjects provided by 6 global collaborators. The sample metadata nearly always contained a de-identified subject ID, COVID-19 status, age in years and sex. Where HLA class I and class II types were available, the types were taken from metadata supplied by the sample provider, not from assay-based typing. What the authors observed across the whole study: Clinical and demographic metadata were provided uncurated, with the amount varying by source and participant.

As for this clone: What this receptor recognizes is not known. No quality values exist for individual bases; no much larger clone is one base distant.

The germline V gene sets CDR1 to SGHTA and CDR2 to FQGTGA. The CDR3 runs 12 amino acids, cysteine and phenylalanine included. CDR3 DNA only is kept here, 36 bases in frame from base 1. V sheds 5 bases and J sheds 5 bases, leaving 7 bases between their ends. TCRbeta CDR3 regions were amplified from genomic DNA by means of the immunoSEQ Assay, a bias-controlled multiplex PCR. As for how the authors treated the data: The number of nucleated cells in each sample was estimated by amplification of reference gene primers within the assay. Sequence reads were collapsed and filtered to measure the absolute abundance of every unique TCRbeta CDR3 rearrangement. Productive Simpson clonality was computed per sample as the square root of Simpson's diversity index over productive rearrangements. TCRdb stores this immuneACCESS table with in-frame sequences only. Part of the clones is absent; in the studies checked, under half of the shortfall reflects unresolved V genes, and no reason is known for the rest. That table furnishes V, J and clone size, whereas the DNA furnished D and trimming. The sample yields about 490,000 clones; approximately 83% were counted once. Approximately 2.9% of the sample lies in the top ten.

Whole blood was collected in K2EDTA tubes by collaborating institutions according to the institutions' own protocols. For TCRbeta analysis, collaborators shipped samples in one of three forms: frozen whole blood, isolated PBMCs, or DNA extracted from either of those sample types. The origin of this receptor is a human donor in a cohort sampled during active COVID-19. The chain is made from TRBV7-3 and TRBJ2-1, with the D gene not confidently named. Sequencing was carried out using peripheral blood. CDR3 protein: CASSKQDNEQFF. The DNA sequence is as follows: TGTGCCAGCAGCAAACAAGACAATGAGCAGTTCTTC.